The 21 T cell receptor beta chains below were found in one sample sequenced in a study of beta chain features in type 1 diabetes. As every portion of the isolated RNA was reverse transcribed, the sequencing read expressed TCRB transcripts. Only in-frame clones appear in the TCRdb table, and some are missing; sequencing was by immunoSEQ multiplex PCR. The repertoire has 850,000 to 900,000 clones, roughly 15% of them found once; the top ten carry about 0.025%. Sequencing was done on a sample of naive CD4+ T cells from blood. The receptors were gathered from a woman in her late teens or twenties in good health.

A remark on this clone: The sample contains more than one DNA sequence encoding this CDR3. V is TRBV11-2 and J is TRBJ2-3; D remains unclear. CDR3 length: 13 amino acids. V shed 2 bases and J shed 3 bases, with 6 bases lying between them. Germline loops: CDR1 SGHAT, CDR2 FQNNGV. In DNA, the CDR3 is TGTGCCAGCAGCTTACGTGGGACAGATACGCAGTATTTT. This sequence encodes CASSLRGTDTQYF.

This clone occurred a few times. The sample holds other DNA sequences that translate to the same CDR3. This CDR3 reads CASSRGSTDTQYF. The CDR3 coding sequence is TGTGCCAGCTCACGAGGTAGCACAGATACGCAGTATTTT. This chain joins TRBV11-3 and TRBJ2-3; D is unclear. Trimming took off 8 bases at V and 0 bases at J, with 9 bases between the two ends. The CDR3 extends over 13 amino acids. Germline lookup yields CDR1 SGHNT and CDR2 YENEEA.

The V call is TRBV4-3, the J call TRBJ2-5; TRBD2 matches 13 bases. V shed 4 bases and J 3 bases; nucleotides not matched to a gene: 8. The CDR3 is 17 amino acids. Per the germline V gene, CDR1 is LGHNA and CDR2 is YSLEER. CDR3 sequence (DNA): TGCGCCAGCAGCCCAGGACTAGCGGGAGCCGGTAAAGAGACCCAGTACTTC. It specifies CASSPGLAGAGKETQYF.

This sequence joins TRBV29-1 and TRBJ2-7; D is ambiguous. The V end lost 1 base, the J end lost 6 bases, and 16 bases lay between the germline ends. This CDR3 has 14 residues. Germline V gene lookup returns CDR1 SQVTM and CDR2 ANQGSEA. This chain's CDR3 is CSVEVSSVGREQYF. In DNA, the CDR3 is TGCAGCGTTGAAGTATCGTCAGTCGGACGCGAGCAGTACTTC.

V gene TRBV5-1 combines with J gene TRBJ2-2; 7 bases fit TRBD2. CDR3 length: 16 amino acids. V lost 6 bases to trimming and J lost 0 bases; unmatched junction nucleotides: 8. The germline gives CDR1 SGHRS, CDR2 YFSETQ. CDR3 bases: TGCGCCAGCACCTTTAGCGGGTCCACGAACACCGGGGAGCTGTTTTTT. It encodes CASTFSGSTNTGELFF.

The J gene is TRBJ2-2, the V gene TRBV11-2; D gene uncertain. Trimming took off 3 bases at V and 6 bases at J, with 5 bases between the two ends. CDR3 length equals 12 residues. Per the germline V gene, CDR1 is SGHAT and CDR2 is FQNNGV. CDR3 protein: CASSLWPGELFF. DNA for the CDR3: TGTGCCAGCAGCTTGTGGCCCGGGGAGCTGTTTTTT.

The chain recombines TRBV10-3 with TRBJ2-5, with 13 bases fitting TRBD2. J was trimmed by 5 bases and V by 0 bases; bases with no gene match: 12. Germline CDR1 reads ENHRY; CDR2 reads SYGVKD. This CDR3 comprises 19 residues. The CDR3 nucleotides read TGTGCCATCAGTGAGTCGCGACTAGCGGGAGGCCCGTTTTTGGAGACCCAGTACTTC. Protein product: CAISESRLAGGPFLETQYF.

This clone was observed a handful of times. V is TRBV7-2 and J is TRBJ2-2, with 9 nucleotides matching TRBD1. This CDR3 is 13 amino acids long. V lost 5 bases, J lost 13 bases, and 8 bases stayed unmatched. Germline CDR1 is SGHTA and CDR2 is FQGNSA. The CDR3 DNA sequence: TGTGCCAGCAGCGCGGGACAGGGCAGAGGGCTGTTTTTT. Its translation is CASSAGQGRGLFF. Full variable domain (missing parts from reference TRBV7-2 and TRBJ2-2): GAGVSQSPSNKVTEKGKDVELRCDPISGHTALYWYRQSLGQGLEFLIYFQGNSAPDKSGLPSDRFSAERTGGSVSTLTIQRTQQEDSAVYLCASSAGQGRGLFFGEGSRLTVL.

The chain is built from TRBV28 and TRBJ1-5; no firm D call. CDR1 MDHEN and CDR2 SYDVKM come from the germline V gene. The CDR3 is 11 amino acids. V lost 8 bases and J lost 5, with 7 bases in between. As DNA, the CDR3 is TGTGCCAGCGGAGCTTATCAGCCCCAGCATTTT. Translation: CASGAYQPQHF. Complete variable domain (other parts from reference TRBV28 and TRBJ1-5): DVKVTQSSRYLVKRTGEKVFLECVQDMDHENMFWYRQDPGLGLRLIYFSYDVKMKEKGDIPEGYSVSREKKERFSLILESASTNQTSMYLCASGAYQPQHFGDGTRLSIL.

The J gene is TRBJ1-4, the V gene TRBV6-6; 10 nucleotides agree with TRBD1. The length of the CDR3 is 16 residues. Germline V gene data show CDR1 as MNHNY and CDR2 as SVGAGI (reference sequence). With V trimmed by 0 bases and J by 8 bases, 6 bases remained unmatched. CDR3 sequence (DNA): TGTGCCAGCAGTTACTCAGACAGGGGGCGAGGAGAAAAACTGTTTTTT. As protein: CASSYSDRGRGEKLFF.

This chain uses TRBV19 with TRBJ2-1, with TRBD2 identical over 12 bases. CDR1 and CDR2 (germline): LNHDA, SQIVND (reference sequence). The J segment lost 9 bases and the V segment lost 2 bases, leaving 5 bases of the junction unmatched. The CDR3 covers 15 residues. CDR3 sequence (DNA): TGTGCCAGTAGTATACGGACTAGCGGGACGGTTGAGCAGTTCTTC. Translating it yields CASSIRTSGTVEQFF.

In its sample, this clone was seen a few times. For the CDR3, the DNA is TGCAGCGTTGAAGTTCCTCCAGGGGCGAACACTGAAGCTTTCTTT. Translation gives CSVEVPPGANTEAFF. The chain couples TRBV29-1 to TRBJ1-1; perhaps TRBD1 as D (6 bases). CDR3 length equals 15 residues. Germline lookup yields CDR1 SQVTM and CDR2 ANQGSEA. Trimming cost V 1 base and J 1 base, with 13 bases left between them. Drawing the rest from reference TRBV29-1 and TRBJ1-1, the complete variable domain is SAVISQKPSRDICQRGTSLTIQCQVDSQVTMMFWYRQQPGQSLTLIATANQGSEATYESGFVIDKFPISRPNLTFSTLTVSNMSPEDSSIYLCSVEVPPGANTEAFFGQGTRLTVV.

This clone turned up a few times. V usage is TRBV29-1 and J usage is TRBJ2-1; D is possibly TRBD2 (6 bases). CDR1 and CDR2 from the germline V gene are SQVTM and ANQGSEA. V was pared by 1 base and J by 3 bases, with 10 bases between. The length of the CDR3 is 14 residues. CDR3 nucleotide sequence: TGCAGCGTTGAAGGGACTAATTTCTACAATGAGCAGTTCTTC. Its translation is CSVEGTNFYNEQFF.

The genes are TRBV7-2 and TRBJ2-7, with D maybe TRBD1 (5 bases). The CDR3 extends over 18 amino acids. V lost 2 bases, J lost 1 base, and 21 bases lay in between. The germline CDR1 and CDR2 sequences are SGHTA and FQGNSA. This CDR3 reads CASSLTGVTGMGSYEQYF. CDR3 sequence (DNA): TGTGCCAGCAGCTTAACCGGTGTAACAGGAATGGGGTCCTACGAGCAGTACTTC.

This rearrangement joins TRBV28 to TRBJ2-7, with D uncertain. The CDR3 has 14 residues. V lost 5 bases and J lost 3, with 14 bases in between. Per germline, CDR1 MDHEN and CDR2 SYDVKM. The CDR3 DNA reads as TGTGCCAGCAGTCCCCCGGGTGGCAACTACGAGCAGTACTTC. It translates to CASSPPGGNYEQYF.

The V gene is TRBV7-9, the J gene TRBJ1-5; D may be TRBD1 (5 bases). The CDR3 loop spans 14 amino acids. Germline lookup yields CDR1 SEHNR and CDR2 FQNEAQ (reference sequence). V lost 6 bases and J lost 6, with 15 bases in between. Written as DNA, the CDR3 is TGTGCCAGCAGTACGACAGAGCAGCGTCAGCCCCAGCATTTT. It yields the protein CASSTTEQRQPQHF. The whole variable domain, filled in from reference TRBV7-9 and TRBJ1-5, reads DTGVSQNPRHKITKRGQNVTFRCDPISEHNRLYWYRQTLGQGPEFLTYFQNEAQLEKSRLLSDRFSAERPKGSFSTLEIQRTEQGDSAMYLCASSTTEQRQPQHFGDGTRLSIL.

The rearrangement links TRBV5-1 to TRBJ2-4; tentatively, D is TRBD2 (5 bases). Germline assignment: CDR1 SGHRS and CDR2 YFSETQ. This CDR3 region has 13 residues. Trimming removed 4 bases at V and 7 bases at J, with 12 bases between. The CDR3 spells CASSMGSGNIQYF. In DNA form, the CDR3 reads TGCGCCAGCAGCATGGGGAGTGGGAACATTCAGTACTTC.

The V and J genes are TRBV7-2 and TRBJ2-4; D uncertain. CDR1 is SGHTA and CDR2 is FQGNSA in the germline V gene. The CDR3 is 16 residues long. Trimming pared 3 bases from V and 9 bases from J, leaving 21 bases between. In DNA, the CDR3 is TGTGCCAGCAGCTTGGAAAGGACCGTGGTGGTCGGCATTCAGTACTTC. It is translated as CASSLERTVVVGIQYF. Drawing the rest from reference TRBV7-2 and TRBJ2-4, the complete variable domain is GAGVSQSPSNKVTEKGKDVELRCDPISGHTALYWYRQSLGQGLEFLIYFQGNSAPDKSGLPSDRFSAERTGGSVSTLTIQRTQQEDSAVYLCASSLERTVVVGIQYFGAGTRLSVL.

This clone was detected only a few times. The chain combines TRBV5-1 with TRBJ2-1; 8 bases match TRBD1. Per the germline V gene, CDR1 is SGHRS and CDR2 is YFSETQ. Losses at the gene ends were 2 bases for V and 7 bases for J; bases not matched to a gene: 11. The CDR3 consists of 16 residues. This CDR3 is CASSFILTGEGNEQFF. The CDR3 DNA reads TGCGCCAGCAGCTTTATTTTGACAGGGGAAGGGAATGAGCAGTTCTTC.

The rearrangement links TRBV11-1 to TRBJ2-7; D is possibly TRBD1 or TRBD2 (6 bases each). Trimming pared 1 base from V and 3 bases from J, leaving 13 bases between. CDR1 is SGHAT, CDR2 FQDESV, per germline (reference sequence). The CDR3 sequence is 15 residues long. Here the CDR3 DNA reads TGTGCCAGCAGCTTAGGCCGTGGGGGGCTCTACGAGCAGTACTTC. Its protein is CASSLGRGGLYEQYF. Full variable domain (missing parts from reference TRBV11-1 and TRBJ2-7): EAEVAQSPRYKITEKSQAVAFWCDPISGHATLYWYRQILGQGPELLVQFQDESVVDDSQLPKDRFSAERLKGVDSTLKIQPAELGDSAMYLCASSLGRGGLYEQYFGPGTRLTVT.

This clone has a handful of counts. The V gene is TRBV25-1, the J gene TRBJ2-7; 11 nucleotides line up with TRBD1. This CDR3 is built from 15 residues. Trimming at V came to 4 bases and at J to 3 bases, leaving 5 bases not matched to a gene. Germline V lookup: CDR1 MGHDK, CDR2 SYGVNS. CDR3 DNA sequence: TGTGCCAGCAGTGGATCCGGGACAGGGGGCTACGAGCAGTACTTC. Residues: CASSGSGTGGYEQYF.